The 32 T cell receptor beta chains presented below share a single source sample, sequenced in a study of blood T cells in healthy people across ages. PCR was performed a second time for about 7 to 11 cycles using a sample-barcoded 5' primer and a J-beta primer mix. Via MiXCR, TCRdb re-called the 5' RACE reads, giving one row per CDR3 protein. The data show 1.5 million to 2 million distinct CDR3 sequences, 30% to 40% seen once. Sample: blood. The source of these receptors is a woman aged 25 to 39 in good health.

There are a few counts of this clonotype. The J gene is TRBJ1-5, the V gene TRBV4-1, with TRBD1 matching over 8 bases. J gave up 13 bases and V 2 bases, and 7 bases lay outside the gene matches. Germline V gene data show CDR1 as MGHRA and CDR2 as YSYEKL. The CDR3 runs 13 residues. The CDR3 sequence: CASSQPGQGGQHF. The CDR3 bases are TGCGCCAGCAGCCAACCCGGACAGGGCGGTCAGCATTTT.

This clonotype was detected only a few times. The chain joins TRBV9 to TRBJ2-3, with a weak D call TRBD2 (6 bases). The CDR3 contains 15 residues. From germline, CDR1 is SGDLS and CDR2 YYNGEE. Trimming shortened V by 4 bases and J by 0 bases, and 12 bases separated the two germline ends. CDR3 residues: CASSPFAGSTDTQYF. The CDR3 DNA follows: TGTGCCAGCAGCCCTTTTGCGGGGAGCACAGATACGCAGTATTTT. The full variable domain, completed using reference TRBV9 and TRBJ2-3, is DSGVTQTPKHLITATGQRVTLRCSPRSGDLSVYWYQQSLDQGLQFLIQYYNGEERAKGNILERFSAQQFPDLHSELNLSSLELGDSALYFCASSPFAGSTDTQYFGPGTRLTVL.

This clonotype was seen only a few times. The genes are TRBV18 and TRBJ1-4; D gene unclear. CDR1 and CDR2 (germline): KGHSH, LQKENI. The CDR3 extends over 11 amino acids. Trimming took off 4 bases at V and 5 bases at J, with 2 bases between the two ends. Here the CDR3 reads CASSRNEKLFF. The CDR3 DNA is TGTGCCAGCTCACGCAATGAAAAACTGTTTTTT.

This chain uses TRBV27 with TRBJ2-2; D is uncertain. Trimming took off 4 bases at V and 6 bases at J, with 15 bases between the two ends. CDR1 is MNHEY, CDR2 SMNVEV, per germline (reference sequence). The CDR3 sequence is 15 residues long. DNA of the CDR3: TGTGCCAGCAGTTCGAGCTTTTTAGAACCCGGGGAGCTGTTTTTT. This codes for CASSSSFLEPGELFF.

This clonotype appeared a few times. CDR3 coding DNA: TGTGCCAGCGCTCCATCCGGGACTAGCGGTTTCACAGATACGCAGTATTTT. Translating it yields CASAPSGTSGFTDTQYF. The rearrangement uses TRBV9 and TRBJ2-3, with 11 bases lining up with TRBD2. The CDR3 covers 17 residues. Germline CDR1 is SGDLS and CDR2 is YYNGEE. The V and J ends lost 7 bases and 2 bases, in that order; junction bases with no gene match: 12.

The chain recombines TRBV7-3 with TRBJ2-3; a weak D match, TRBD2 (5 bases). The germline gives CDR1 SGHTA, CDR2 FQGTGA. The CDR3 is made up of 17 amino acids. V was trimmed by 2 bases and J by 0 bases, leaving 15 bases between them. CDR3: CASSLPGKSRSTDTQYF. CDR3 bases: TGTGCCAGCAGCTTACCGGGGAAATCCAGAAGCACAGATACGCAGTATTTT.

The V call is TRBV27, the J call TRBJ2-1, with D perhaps given as TRBD1 or TRBD2 (5 bases each). V lost 6 bases, J lost 4 bases, and 16 bases lay in between. Germline CDR1 reads MNHEY; CDR2 reads SMNVEV (reference sequence). This CDR3 region has 15 residues. The CDR3 protein is CASSPGTTIYNEQFF. In nucleotides, the CDR3 is TGTGCCAGCAGCCCAGGGACCACTATTTACAATGAGCAGTTCTTC.

The rearrangement joins TRBV20-1 to TRBJ2-3, with unresolved D. Germline assignment: CDR1 DFQATT and CDR2 SNEGSKA (reference sequence). The CDR3 consists of 17 residues. The V gene lost 0 bases and the J gene lost 4 bases, with 20 bases spanning the gap. The chain's CDR3 is CSARDSAGPDDPDTQYF. The DNA for the CDR3 is TGCAGTGCTAGAGATTCTGCTGGACCTGACGACCCAGATACGCAGTATTTT.

This clonotype was recorded once. The genes are TRBV5-6 and TRBJ2-6; no clear D gene. The CDR3 runs to 16 residues. Germline V gene sequence: CDR1 SGHDT, CDR2 YYEEEE. V was shortened by 7 bases and J by 2 bases, with 16 bases between the two germline ends. In DNA form, the CDR3 reads TGTGCCAGCCTTTCAGGAATCCTTGCTGGGGCCAACGTCCTGACTTTC. Translating gives CASLSGILAGANVLTF.

This clonotype was counted only a few times. The chain is built from TRBV9 and TRBJ2-1; D is possibly TRBD2 (6 bases). Per germline, CDR1 SGDLS and CDR2 YYNGEE. V gave up 0 bases and J gave up 3 bases, with 13 bases separating them. The CDR3 is 16 residues long. CDR3 bases: TGTGCCAGCAGCGTAGGGGGAGGACGGGGCTACAATGAGCAGTTCTTC. Amino acids: CASSVGGGRGYNEQFF.

This rearrangement joins TRBV6-6 to TRBJ1-4; possibly TRBD1 for D (5 bases). The CDR3 consists of 15 residues. Germline V gene data show CDR1 as MNHNY and CDR2 as SVGAGI (reference sequence). V was pared by 2 bases and J by 6 bases, with 13 bases between. Here the CDR3 reads CASSYRGEVDEKLFF. In DNA, the CDR3 is TGTGCCAGCAGTTACCGAGGGGAGGTGGATGAAAAACTGTTTTTT.

This clonotype showed up just a few times. The rearrangement links TRBV29-1 to TRBJ2-2, with D tentatively TRBD2 (5 bases). Between the trimmed V and J ends, which lost 6 bases and 10 bases, there was a span of 12 bases. CDR1 is SQVTM, CDR2 ANQGSEA, per germline. The CDR3 covers 11 residues. The CDR3, as DNA: TGCAGCGTATCTTCCCGGGAGGAGCTGTTTTTT. Translating gives CSVSSREELFF.

This rearrangement joins TRBV2 to TRBJ2-7; TRBD2 might be the D (5 bases). The V end lost 1 base, the J end lost 0 bases, and 10 bases lay between the germline ends. Germline values: CDR1 SNHLY, CDR2 FYNNEI. CDR3 size: 15 residues. The CDR3 DNA reads TGTGCCAGCAGTGAAGTCCCTAGCCCCTCCTACGAGCAGTACTTC. As protein: CASSEVPSPSYEQYF.

The rearrangement joins TRBV20-1 to TRBJ2-1, with D uncertain. Germline-derived CDR1 and CDR2 are DFQATT and SNEGSKA (reference sequence). This CDR3 region has 13 residues. With 5 bases removed from V and 7 bases from J, the gap between germline ends came to 15 bases. The CDR3 DNA follows: TGCAGTGCTGGACCGATAGTGATGAATGAGCAGTTCTTC. Its protein product is CSAGPIVMNEQFF.

The V gene is TRBV7-8, the J gene TRBJ1-2; D unresolved. The CDR3 consists of 14 residues. The V gene's germline CDR1 is SGHVS and CDR2 FQNEAQ. Trimming left V 1 base short and J 7 bases short, with 13 bases between. CDR3 amino acids: CASSLGGLRGGYTF. Here the CDR3 DNA reads TGTGCCAGCAGCTTAGGAGGGCTTCGTGGTGGCTACACCTTC.

This clonotype was observed a few times. The chain employs TRBV4-2 and TRBJ2-2; 15 nucleotides agree with TRBD2. CDR3 size: 16 residues. The junction had 3 bases not matched to a gene; V was cut back by 4 bases and J by 6 bases. Germline CDR1 and CDR2: LGHNA and YNFKEQ. CDR3 residues: CASSPRTSGGAGELFF. CDR3 sequence (DNA): TGTGCCAGCAGCCCACGGACTAGCGGGGGGGCCGGGGAGCTGTTTTTT.

This clonotype was counted between two and nine times. The chain uses TRBV20-1 and TRBJ2-7; weak D call: TRBD2 (6 bases). Per the germline V gene, CDR1 is DFQATT and CDR2 is SNEGSKA (reference sequence). The CDR3 length is 12 residues. Trimming left V 6 bases short and J 5 bases short, with 14 bases between. CDR3 nucleotide sequence: TGCAGTGCGGGGCGGGGTCGTCACGAGCAGTACTTC. It codes for CSAGRGRHEQYF.

The V call is TRBV6-2 or TRBV6-3, the J call TRBJ2-7, with TRBD1 identical over 9 bases. The CDR3 has 15 residues. Germline-derived CDR1 and CDR2 are MNHEY and SVGEGT. V trimming: 2 bases; J trimming: 6 bases; junction bases outside the gene matches: 8. CDR3 DNA: TGTGCCAGCAGTTACCGGGGACAGGGCATGGGCGAGCAGTACTTC. Its protein product is CASSYRGQGMGEQYF.

This clonotype was seen a handful of times. V is TRBV27 and J is TRBJ2-3, with D unresolved. The V gene lost 5 bases and the J gene lost 6 bases, with 15 bases spanning the gap. The CDR3 loop spans 14 amino acids. CDR1 is MNHEY and CDR2 is SMNVEV in the germline V gene (reference sequence). The CDR3 DNA reads as TGTGCCAGCAGTCCTCTCGTCGGGTACGATACGCAGTATTTT. It is translated as CASSPLVGYDTQYF.

In this sample, this clonotype turned up a few times. The chain joins TRBV9 to TRBJ2-7; perhaps TRBD2 as D (6 bases). There are 15 residues in the CDR3. Between the trimmed V and J ends, which lost 4 bases and 0 bases, there was a span of 14 bases. From germline, CDR1 is SGDLS and CDR2 YYNGEE. The CDR3 DNA reads as TGTGCCAGCAGCTCAAGCGGGCCCAGCTCCTACGAGCAGTACTTC. Encoded protein: CASSSSGPSSYEQYF. The variable domain in full, completed from reference TRBV9 and TRBJ2-7, reads DSGVTQTPKHLITATGQRVTLRCSPRSGDLSVYWYQQSLDQGLQFLIQYYNGEERAKGNILERFSAQQFPDLHSELNLSSLELGDSALYFCASSSSGPSSYEQYFGPGTRLTVT.

The CDR3, as DNA: TGTGCCAGCTCACCACCCAACTTATCCTACGAGCAGTACTTC. Translated: CASSPPNLSYEQYF. The rearrangement joins TRBV18 to TRBJ2-7; D unclear. The length of the CDR3 is 14 residues. CDR1 is KGHSH and CDR2 is LQKENI in the germline V gene. V was pared by 0 bases and J by 1 base, with 7 bases between.

This clonotype was found many times. The J gene is TRBJ2-3, the V gene TRBV29-1; 7 nucleotides match TRBD1. The ends lost 6 bases at V and 3 bases at J; junction bases unmatched: 3. Germline lookup yields CDR1 SQVTM and CDR2 ANQGSEA. The CDR3 is 12 amino acids. The CDR3 spells CSVEQGTDTQYF. CDR3 nucleotides: TGCAGCGTCGAACAGGGGACAGATACGCAGTATTTT.

This chain links TRBV10-1 with TRBJ1-1; the D is unclear. The CDR3 contains 10 residues. V lost 4 bases to trimming and J lost 11 bases, with 8 bases between them. The germline V gene has CDR1 WNHNN and CDR2 SYGVQD (reference sequence). In DNA, the CDR3 is TGCGCCAGCAGTGGGACTTTGGCTTTCTTT. Its translation: CASSGTLAFF.

This clonotype was seen a handful of times. This chain links TRBV6-6 with TRBJ1-1; D is uncertain. Trimming left V 6 bases short and J 0 bases short, with 11 bases between. Germline lookup yields CDR1 MNHNY and CDR2 SVGAGI (reference sequence). This CDR3 spans 14 amino acids. The CDR3 nucleotides are TGTGCCAGCAGGACTTCGAACATGAACACTGAAGCTTTCTTT. The encoded protein is CASRTSNMNTEAFF.

This clonotype was detected ten times or more. The rearrangement links TRBV7-9 to TRBJ2-5; no definite D call. The ends were cut back, 6 bases at V and 5 bases at J, with 13 bases in the middle. Per the germline V gene, CDR1 is SEHNR and CDR2 is FQNEAQ (reference sequence). The CDR3 runs 13 residues. The CDR3 spells CASRPGVAETQYF. Here the CDR3 DNA reads TGTGCCAGCAGACCAGGAGTTGCGGAGACCCAGTACTTC.

The chain joins TRBV3-1 to TRBJ2-3, with 11 positions matching TRBD2. The V segment lost 6 bases and the J segment 0 bases; nucleotides outside the gene matches: 8. The CDR3 is 17 residues long. Germline values: CDR1 LGHDT, CDR2 YNNKEL (reference sequence). The CDR3 here is CASRQFSGGASTDTQYF. The DNA for the CDR3 is TGTGCCAGCAGGCAGTTTAGCGGGGGGGCCAGCACAGATACGCAGTATTTT.

The table lists this clonotype with a few counts. The chain joins TRBV3-1 to TRBJ2-2; TRBD2 matches at 12 bases. V trimming: 1 base; J trimming: 5 bases; junction bases outside the gene matches: 8. Germline V lookup: CDR1 LGHDT, CDR2 YNNKEL (reference sequence). This CDR3 has 18 residues. The CDR3 region is CASSQVLAGGRRTGELFF. The DNA of the CDR3 is TGTGCCAGCAGCCAAGTCCTAGCGGGGGGGCGTAGGACCGGGGAGCTGTTTTTT.

This chain connects TRBV6-5 to TRBJ1-2, with 12 bases identical to TRBD1. CDR1 MNHEY and CDR2 SVGAGI come from the germline V gene. With V trimmed by 4 bases and J by 6 bases, 12 bases remained unmatched. CDR3 size: 17 residues. The CDR3 DNA sequence: TGTGCCAGCAGTTCCGGGACAGGGGGCACGGCTATTAATGGCTACACCTTC. It translates to CASSSGTGGTAINGYTF.

This clonotype was detected many times. J is TRBJ2-5 and V is TRBV4-1, with a weak D call TRBD2 (5 bases). The V end was cut by 0 bases, the J end by 5 bases, with 10 bases between. Germline assignment: CDR1 MGHRA and CDR2 YSYEKL. The CDR3 is 14 residues long. CDR3 bases: TGCGCCAGCAGCCAAGAAGAGGGAGTCGAGACCCAGTACTTC. Translating it yields CASSQEEGVETQYF.

Regarding this clonotype: This clone may be a read error of a much larger clone one base away. As DNA, the CDR3 is TGCAGCGTTGGGGCACAGGGACGCTCTGGGGTCAACGTCCTGACTTTC. Encoded protein: CSVGAQGRSGVNVLTF. The chain is built from TRBV29-1 and TRBJ2-6, with D tentatively TRBD1 (6 bases). The CDR3 loop spans 16 amino acids. Germline assignment: CDR1 SQVTM and CDR2 ANQGSEA.

In its sample, this clonotype was seen once. A much larger clone differs from this one at a single base, so this may be a read error. The rearrangement uses TRBV29-1 and TRBJ2-1; TRBD2 matches at 7 bases. From germline, CDR1 is SQVTM and CDR2 ANQGSEA. This CDR3 region has 14 residues. The CDR3 here is CSVVRESSYKEQFF. The DNA of the CDR3 is TGCAGCGTTGTGCGGGAGAGCTCCTACAAGGAGCAGTTCTTC.

The V gene is TRBV6-1, the J gene TRBJ1-2; TRBD1 might be the D (6 bases). V was clipped by 2 bases and J by 4 bases, with 14 bases between them. The CDR3 extends over 15 amino acids. From germline, CDR1 is MNHNS and CDR2 SASEGT. The CDR3 nucleotides read TGTGCCAGCAGTGAACCAGGGGCCGCGGGCTATGGCTACACCTTC. It specifies CASSEPGAAGYGYTF.